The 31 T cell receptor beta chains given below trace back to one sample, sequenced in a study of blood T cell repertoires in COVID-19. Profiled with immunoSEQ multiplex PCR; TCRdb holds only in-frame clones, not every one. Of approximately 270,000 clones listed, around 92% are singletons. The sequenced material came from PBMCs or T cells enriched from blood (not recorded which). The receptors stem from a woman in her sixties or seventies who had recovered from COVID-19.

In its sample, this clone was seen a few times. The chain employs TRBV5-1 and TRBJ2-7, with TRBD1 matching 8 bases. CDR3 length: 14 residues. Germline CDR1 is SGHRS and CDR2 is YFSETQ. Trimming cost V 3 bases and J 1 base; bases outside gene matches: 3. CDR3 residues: CASSSGTGSYEQYF. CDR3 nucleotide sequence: TGCGCCAGCAGCTCCGGGACAGGATCCTACGAGCAGTACTTC.

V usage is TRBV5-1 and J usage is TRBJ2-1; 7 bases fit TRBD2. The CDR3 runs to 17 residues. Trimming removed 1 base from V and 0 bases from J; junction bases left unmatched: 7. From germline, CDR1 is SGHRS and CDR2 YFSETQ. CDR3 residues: CASSLMAGASSYNEQFF. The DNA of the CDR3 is TGCGCCAGCAGCTTGATGGCGGGAGCGAGCTCCTACAATGAGCAGTTCTTC. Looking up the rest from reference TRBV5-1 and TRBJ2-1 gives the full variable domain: KAGVTQTPRYLIKTRGQQVTLSCSPISGHRSVSWYQQTPGQGLQFLFEYFSETQRNKGNFPGRFSGRQFSNSRSEMNVSTLELGDSALYLCASSLMAGASSYNEQFFGPGTRLTVL.

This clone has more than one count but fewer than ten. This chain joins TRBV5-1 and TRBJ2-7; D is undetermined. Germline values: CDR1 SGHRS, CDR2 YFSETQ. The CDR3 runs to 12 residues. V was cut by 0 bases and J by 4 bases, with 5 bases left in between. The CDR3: CASSLDKYEQYF. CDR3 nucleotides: TGCGCCAGCAGCTTGGACAAATACGAGCAGTACTTC.

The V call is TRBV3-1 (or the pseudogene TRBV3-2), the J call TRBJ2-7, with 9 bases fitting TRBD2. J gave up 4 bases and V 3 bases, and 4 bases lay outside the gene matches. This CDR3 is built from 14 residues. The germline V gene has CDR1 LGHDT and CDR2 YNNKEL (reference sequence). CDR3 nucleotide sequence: TGTGCCAGCAGCCAGGCGGGGGGGCCATACGAGCAGTACTTC. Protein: CASSQAGGPYEQYF.

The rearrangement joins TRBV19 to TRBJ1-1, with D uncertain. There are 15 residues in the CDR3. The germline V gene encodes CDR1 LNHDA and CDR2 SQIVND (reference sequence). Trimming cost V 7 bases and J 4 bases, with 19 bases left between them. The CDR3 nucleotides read TGTGCCAGTAAGCTCCCGTCTTCCCGGGGCACTGAAGCTTTCTTT. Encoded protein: CASKLPSSRGTEAFF.

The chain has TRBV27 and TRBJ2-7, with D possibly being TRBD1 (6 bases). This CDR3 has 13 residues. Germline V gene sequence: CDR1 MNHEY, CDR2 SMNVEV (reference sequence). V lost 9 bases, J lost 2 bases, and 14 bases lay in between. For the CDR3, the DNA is TGTGCCAGTGCATGGGGGCGAACCTACGAGCAGTACTTC. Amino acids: CASAWGRTYEQYF.

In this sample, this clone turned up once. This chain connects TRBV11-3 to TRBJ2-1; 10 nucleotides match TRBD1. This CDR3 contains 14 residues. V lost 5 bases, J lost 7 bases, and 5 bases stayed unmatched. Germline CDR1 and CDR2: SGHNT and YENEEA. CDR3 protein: CASSPRTGGNEQFF. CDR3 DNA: TGTGCCAGCAGCCCTCGGACAGGGGGTAATGAGCAGTTCTTC.

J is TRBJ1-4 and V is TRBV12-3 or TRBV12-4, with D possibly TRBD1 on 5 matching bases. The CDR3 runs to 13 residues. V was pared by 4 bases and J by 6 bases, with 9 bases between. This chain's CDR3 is CASSSRGYEKLFF. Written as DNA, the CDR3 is TGTGCCAGCAGTTCTAGGGGCTATGAAAAACTGTTTTTT.

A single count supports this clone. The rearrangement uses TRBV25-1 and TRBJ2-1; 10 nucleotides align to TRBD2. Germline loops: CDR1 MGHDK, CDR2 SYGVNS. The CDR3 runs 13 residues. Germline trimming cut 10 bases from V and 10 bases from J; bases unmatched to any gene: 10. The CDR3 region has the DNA TGTGCCATCAAAGCGGGAGGGCCGGGGGAGCAGTTCTTC. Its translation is CAIKAGGPGEQFF.

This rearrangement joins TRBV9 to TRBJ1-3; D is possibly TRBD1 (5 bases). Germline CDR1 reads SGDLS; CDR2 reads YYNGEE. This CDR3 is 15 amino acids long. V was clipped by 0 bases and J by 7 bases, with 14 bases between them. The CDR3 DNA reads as TGTGCCAGCAGCGTAGAGCCAGGGTTGAGGAACACCATATATTTT. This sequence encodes CASSVEPGLRNTIYF.

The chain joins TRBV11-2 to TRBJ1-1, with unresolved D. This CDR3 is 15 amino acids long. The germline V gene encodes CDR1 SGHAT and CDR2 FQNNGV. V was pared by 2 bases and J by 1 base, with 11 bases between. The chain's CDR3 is CASSLNPPGNTEAFF. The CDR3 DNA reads TGTGCCAGCAGCTTAAACCCCCCAGGGAACACTGAAGCTTTCTTT.

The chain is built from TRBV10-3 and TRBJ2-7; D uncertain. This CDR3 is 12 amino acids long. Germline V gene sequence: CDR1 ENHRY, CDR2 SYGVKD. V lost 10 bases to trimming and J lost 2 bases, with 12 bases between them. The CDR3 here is CATSTTAYEQYF. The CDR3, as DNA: TGTGCCACCTCAACTACCGCCTACGAGCAGTACTTC.

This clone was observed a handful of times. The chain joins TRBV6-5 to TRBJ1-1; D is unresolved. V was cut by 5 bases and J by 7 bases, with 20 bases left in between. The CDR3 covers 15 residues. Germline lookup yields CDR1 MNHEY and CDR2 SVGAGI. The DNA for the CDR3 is TGTGCCAGCAGTCCGTCGACATTCATGGGCCTTGAAGCTTTCTTT. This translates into CASSPSTFMGLEAFF.

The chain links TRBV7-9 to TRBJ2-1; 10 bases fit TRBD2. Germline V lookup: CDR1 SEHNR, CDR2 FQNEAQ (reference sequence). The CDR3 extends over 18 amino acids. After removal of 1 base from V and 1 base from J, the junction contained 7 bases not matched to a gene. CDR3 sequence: CASSLELVAGGSYNEQFF. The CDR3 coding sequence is TGTGCCAGCAGCTTAGAGTTGGTAGCGGGAGGTTCCTACAATGAGCAGTTCTTC.

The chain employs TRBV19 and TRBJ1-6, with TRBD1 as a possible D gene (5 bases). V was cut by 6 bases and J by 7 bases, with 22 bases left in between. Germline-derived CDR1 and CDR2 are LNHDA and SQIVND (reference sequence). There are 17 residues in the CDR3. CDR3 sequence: CASSPGSGGILNSPLHF. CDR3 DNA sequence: TGTGCCAGTAGCCCCGGATCGGGGGGGATATTAAATTCACCCCTCCACTTT.

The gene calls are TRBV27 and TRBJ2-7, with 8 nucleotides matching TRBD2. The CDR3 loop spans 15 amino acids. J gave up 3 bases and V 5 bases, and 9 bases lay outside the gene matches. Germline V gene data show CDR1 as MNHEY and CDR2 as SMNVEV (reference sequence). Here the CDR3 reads CASSTGSSGLYEQYF. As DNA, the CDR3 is TGTGCCAGCAGTACCGGGTCTAGCGGGCTCTACGAGCAGTACTTC.

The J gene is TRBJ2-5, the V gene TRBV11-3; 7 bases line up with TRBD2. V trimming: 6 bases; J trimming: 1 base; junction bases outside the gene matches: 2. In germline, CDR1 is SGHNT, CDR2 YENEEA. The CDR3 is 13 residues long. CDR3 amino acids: CASRAGLQETQYF. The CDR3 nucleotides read TGTGCCAGCAGAGCGGGACTCCAAGAGACCCAGTACTTC.

This chain's CDR3 is CASNGGWDTEAFF. CDR3 in DNA: TGTGCCAGCAATGGGGGCTGGGACACTGAAGCTTTCTTT. The V and J genes are TRBV5-8 and TRBJ1-1, with TRBD1 as a possible D gene (6 bases). The CDR3 is made up of 13 amino acids. The germline V gene has CDR1 SGHTS and CDR2 YDEGEE. V shed 6 bases and J shed 3 bases, with 12 bases lying between them.

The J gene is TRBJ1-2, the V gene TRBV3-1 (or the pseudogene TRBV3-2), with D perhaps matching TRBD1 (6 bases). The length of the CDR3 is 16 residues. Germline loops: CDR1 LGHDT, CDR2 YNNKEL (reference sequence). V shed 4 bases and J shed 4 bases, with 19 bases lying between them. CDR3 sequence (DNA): TGTGCCAGCAGCCCGAACTCAGGGGACACCACCTATGGCTACACCTTC. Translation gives CASSPNSGDTTYGYTF.

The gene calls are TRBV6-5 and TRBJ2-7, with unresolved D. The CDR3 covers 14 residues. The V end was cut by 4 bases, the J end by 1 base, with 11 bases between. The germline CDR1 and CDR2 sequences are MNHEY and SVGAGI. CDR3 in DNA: TGTGCCAGCAGTTTTCAGGATTTTTCCTACGAGCAGTACTTC. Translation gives CASSFQDFSYEQYF.

Here the CDR3 reads CASSTGQGATENSPLHF. In nucleotides, the CDR3 is TGCGCCAGCAGCACCGGACAGGGGGCTACGGAAAATTCACCCCTCCACTTT. The chain employs TRBV5-1 and TRBJ1-6; 11 bases align to TRBD1. The length of the CDR3 is 17 residues. Looked up from germline, CDR1 is SGHRS and CDR2 is YFSETQ. With V trimmed by 4 bases and J by 7 bases, 10 bases remained unmatched. The full variable domain, rest sourced from reference TRBV5-1 and TRBJ1-6, is KAGVTQTPRYLIKTRGQQVTLSCSPISGHRSVSWYQQTPGQGLQFLFEYFSETQRNKGNFPGRFSGRQFSNSRSEMNVSTLELGDSALYLCASSTGQGATENSPLHFGNGTRLTVT.

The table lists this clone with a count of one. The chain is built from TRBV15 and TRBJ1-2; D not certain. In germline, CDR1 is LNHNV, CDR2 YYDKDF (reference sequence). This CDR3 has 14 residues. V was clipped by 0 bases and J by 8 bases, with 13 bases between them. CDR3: CATSRDGLTSGYTF. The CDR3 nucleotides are TGTGCCACCAGCAGAGATGGGTTGACTTCGGGCTACACCTTC. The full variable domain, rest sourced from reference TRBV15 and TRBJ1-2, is DAMVIQNPRYQVTQFGKPVTLSCSQTLNHNVMYWYQQKSSQAPKLLFHYYDKDFNNEADTPDNFQSRRPNTSFCFLDIRSPGLGDTAMYLCATSRDGLTSGYTFGSGTRLTVV.

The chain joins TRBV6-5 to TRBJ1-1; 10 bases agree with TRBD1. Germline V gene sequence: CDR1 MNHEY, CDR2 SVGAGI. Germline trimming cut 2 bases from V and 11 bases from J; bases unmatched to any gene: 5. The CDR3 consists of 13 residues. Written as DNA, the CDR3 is TGTGCCAGCAGTTACGAAGGGACAGGGGCGGCTTTCTTT. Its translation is CASSYEGTGAAFF.

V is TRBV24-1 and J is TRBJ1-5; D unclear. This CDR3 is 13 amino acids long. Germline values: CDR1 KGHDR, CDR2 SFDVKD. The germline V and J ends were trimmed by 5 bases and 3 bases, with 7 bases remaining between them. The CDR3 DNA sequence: TGTGCCACCAGTGGAGGGAACAATCAGCCCCAGCATTTT. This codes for CATSGGNNQPQHF.

CDR3 sequence reads: CASSATVTNYGYTF. The CDR3 nucleotides are TGTGCCAGCAGCGCGACAGTAACTAACTATGGCTACACCTTC. The J gene is TRBJ1-2, the V gene TRBV9, with D possibly TRBD1 on 5 matching bases. Looked up from germline, CDR1 is SGDLS and CDR2 is YYNGEE. V was trimmed by 3 bases and J by 0 bases, leaving 9 bases between them. This CDR3 region has 14 residues.

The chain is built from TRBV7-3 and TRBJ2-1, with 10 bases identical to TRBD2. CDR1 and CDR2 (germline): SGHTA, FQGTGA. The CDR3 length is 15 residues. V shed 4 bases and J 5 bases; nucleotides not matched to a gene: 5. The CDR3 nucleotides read TGTGCCAGCAGCTGGGGACTAGCGACACACAATGAGCAGTTCTTC. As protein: CASSWGLATHNEQFF.

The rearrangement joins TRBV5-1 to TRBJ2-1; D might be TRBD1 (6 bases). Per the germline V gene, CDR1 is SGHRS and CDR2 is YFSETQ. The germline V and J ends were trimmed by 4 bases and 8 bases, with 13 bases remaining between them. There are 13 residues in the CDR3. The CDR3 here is CASSATGSDEQFF. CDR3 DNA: TGCGCCAGCAGCGCAACAGGGTCCGATGAGCAGTTCTTC.

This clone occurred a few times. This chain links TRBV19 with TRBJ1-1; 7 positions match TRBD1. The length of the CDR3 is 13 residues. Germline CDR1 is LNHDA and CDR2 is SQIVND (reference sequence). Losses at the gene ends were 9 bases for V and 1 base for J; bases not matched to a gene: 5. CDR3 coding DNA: TGTGCCAGCACTAACAGGGGGAACACTGAAGCTTTCTTT. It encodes CASTNRGNTEAFF.

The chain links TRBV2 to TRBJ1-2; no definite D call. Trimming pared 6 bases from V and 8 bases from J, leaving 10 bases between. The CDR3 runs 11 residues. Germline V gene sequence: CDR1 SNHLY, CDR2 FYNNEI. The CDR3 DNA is TGTGCCAGCAGCCCTATGGGCGGCTACACCTTC. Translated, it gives CASSPMGGYTF.

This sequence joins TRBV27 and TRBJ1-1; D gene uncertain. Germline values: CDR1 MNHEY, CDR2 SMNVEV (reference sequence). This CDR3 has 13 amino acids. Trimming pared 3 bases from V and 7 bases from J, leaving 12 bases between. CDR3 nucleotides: TGTGCCAGCAGTTTCAGAGACAACCGTGAAGCTTTCTTT. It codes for CASSFRDNREAFF.

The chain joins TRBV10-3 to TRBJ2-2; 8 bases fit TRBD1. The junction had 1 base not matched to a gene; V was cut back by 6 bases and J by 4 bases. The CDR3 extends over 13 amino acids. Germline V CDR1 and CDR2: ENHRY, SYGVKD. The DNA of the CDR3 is TGTGCCATCAGGACAGGGGTCACCGGGGAGCTGTTTTTT. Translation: CAIRTGVTGELFF.